These T cell receptor beta chains were read from a single sample in a study of blood T cell repertoires in COVID-19. Sequenced by immunoSEQ multiplex PCR; TCRdb stores in-frame clones only, minus some. The sample yields approximately 670,000 clones, 70% to 90% seen once. Material for sequencing was peripheral blood. These receptors were obtained from a woman between 18 and 30 years old with acute or convalescent COVID-19. Each CDR3 is given with its conserved first and last residue. Each record gives: D gene, J gene, clone size, V gene, CDR3 DNA, CDR3 protein. The D gene is left open where the match is weak. Clone size appears in some rows only: once, few, many, or a class for an expanded clone.

>TRBD1|TRBJ1-4|-|TRBV2
TGTGCCAGCAGTCGCCCGCAGGGGGCAACTAATGAAAAACTGTTTTTT
CASSRPQGATNEKLFF
>TRBD2|TRBJ2-3|once|TRBV19
TGTGCCAGTAGCCCCAGGACTAGCGGGGGGCGCACAGATACGCAGTATTTT
CASSPRTSGGRTDTQYF
>TRBD1|TRBJ2-3|-|TRBV24-1
TGTGCCACAGAGGACAGGACAGATACGCAGTATTTT
CATEDRTDTQYF
>-|TRBJ1-2|-|TRBV7-2
TGTGCCAGCAGCTTACTTCTTAACTATGGCTACACCTTC
CASSLLLNYGYTF
>-|TRBJ1-2|-|TRBV5-5
TGTGCCAGCAGGGCAACCCTTGGAAGAGGTGGCTACACCTTC
CASRATLGRGGYTF
>TRBD2|TRBJ2-1|-|TRBV6-1
TGTGCCAGCAGTGAAAAATCGACGGGGGGTACTGAGCAGTTCTTC
CASSEKSTGGTEQFF
>-|TRBJ2-7|-|TRBV27
TGTGCCAGCAGGTACTTAGACAGACCCAGTAATGAGCAGTACTTC
CASRYLDRPSNEQYF
>TRBD1|TRBJ2-2|-|TRBV6-4
TGTGCCAGCAGTCTGGACAGGGGAGAGACCGGGGAGCTGTTTTTT
CASSLDRGETGELFF
>TRBD2|TRBJ2-7|-|TRBV14
TGTGCCAGCAGCCGCGGGACTACCTCGGGCGAGCAGTACTTC
CASSRGTTSGEQYF
>-|TRBJ1-2|-|TRBV4-1
TGCGCCAGCAGCCAAGAACGGGGGGCTAACTATGGCTACACCTTC
CASSQERGANYGYTF
>TRBD1|TRBJ1-1|-|TRBV9
TGTGCCAGCAGCGGAGACAGGGCCCCTGAAGCTTTCTTT
CASSGDRAPEAFF
>-|TRBJ2-7|-|TRBV24-1
TGTGCCACCAGTGAGTCAGGGCGGTACGAGCAGTACTTC
CATSESGRYEQYF
>TRBD1|TRBJ2-5|-|TRBV5-1
TGCGCCAGCAGCCGGGGGACAGGAGAGCTGGAGACCCAGTACTTC
CASSRGTGELETQYF
>-|TRBJ1-6|once|TRBV6-6
TGTGCCAGCAGCTCACGGACAGCGGATAATTCACCCCTCCACTTT
CASSSRTADNSPLHF
>TRBD2|TRBJ2-1|-|TRBV7-9
TGTGCCAGCAGCCCGAGACTAGCGGGGGAAAATGAGCAGTTCTTC
CASSPRLAGENEQFF
>-|TRBJ1-1|-|TRBV12-5
TGTGCTAGTGTAAAGAACACTGAAGCTTTCTTT
CASVKNTEAFF
>-|TRBJ1-2|-|TRBV2
TGTGCCAGCAGTGGGGGAGGGGCAGGGCGTTTTAGCTATGGCTACACCTTC
CASSGGGAGRFSYGYTF
>-|TRBJ1-3|-|TRBV14
TGTGCCAGCAGCCAAGATCTGCTAGGTCCTGGAAACACCATATATTTT
CASSQDLLGPGNTIYF
>TRBD1|TRBJ1-5|-|TRBV5-8
TGTGCCAGCAGCATTAGTTACGGGACAGGCAATCAGCCCCAGCATTTT
CASSISYGTGNQPQHF
>TRBD1|TRBJ1-2|few|TRBV11-3
TGTGCCAGCAGCAATTGGACAGGGACCTTTTTTAACTATGGCTACACCTTC
CASSNWTGTFFNYGYTF
>-|TRBJ1-1|-|TRBV11-2
TGTGCCAGCAGCATGAGGAACACTGAAGCTTTCTTT
CASSMRNTEAFF
>-|TRBJ2-1|-|TRBV5-4
TGTGCCAGCAGCCCTAGCGAGCTCCCTTACAATGAGCAGTTCTTC
CASSPSELPYNEQFF
>-|TRBJ1-1|-|TRBV27
TGTGCCAGCTGTGTTTCGGGGAGTTGGACTGAAGCTTTCTTT
CASCVSGSWTEAFF
>-|TRBJ2-2|-|TRBV7-3
TGTGCCAGCAGCTTAAGAGGAGGGAACCCCACCGGGGAGCTGTTTTTT
CASSLRGGNPTGELFF
>-|TRBJ2-7|-|TRBV28
TGTGCCAGCAGTTCCCCGGAAGCAGGGAACCTCGACGAGCAGTACTTC
CASSSPEAGNLDEQYF
>-|TRBJ2-1|-|TRBV6-4
TGTGCCAGCAGTACAATCCGGGGTTCCTACAATGAGCAGTTCTTC
CASSTIRGSYNEQFF
>TRBD1|TRBJ2-7|-|TRBV2
TGTGCCAGCAGTTTACAGGGGCCCACCTACGAGCAGTACTTC
CASSLQGPTYEQYF
>-|TRBJ2-3|-|TRBV9
TGTGCCAGCAGCGTAGAGCCCCTAGCAAGGTGGGATACGCAGTATTTT
CASSVEPLARWDTQYF
>-|TRBJ1-4|once|TRBV21-1
TGTGCCAGCTTTCAATCCCAGGGGCTAGTCGAAAAACTGTTTTTT
CASFQSQGLVEKLFF
>-|TRBJ2-7|-|TRBV11-2
TGTGCCAGCAGTTACCAGGGTAGCGAGCAGTACTTC
CASSYQGSEQYF
>TRBD1|TRBJ1-1|-|TRBV9
TGTGCCAGCAGCGCCCTGACAGGGCCGAACACTGAAGCTTTCTTT
CASSALTGPNTEAFF
>-|TRBJ1-2|-|TRBV6-2/TRBV6-3
TGTGCCAGCAGTTACTCGTCTGGCGGGTCTACCCCCTATGGCTACACCTTC
CASSYSSGGSTPYGYTF
>TRBD1|TRBJ2-7|once|TRBV6-2/TRBV6-3
TGTGCCAGCAGTTACTACGGGACAGGAGGCAACGAGCAGTACTTC
CASSYYGTGGNEQYF
>-|TRBJ2-3|-|TRBV6-5
TGTGCCAGCAGTCCGGGATCGGGAGATACGCAGTATTTT
CASSPGSGDTQYF
>TRBD1|TRBJ1-1|-|TRBV19
TGTGCCAGTAGTATTTTCGGACAGGGGCTAAACACTGAAGCTTTCTTT
CASSIFGQGLNTEAFF
>-|TRBJ1-4|-|TRBV6-5
TGTGCCATAGTTAATGAAAAACTGTTTTTT
CAIVNEKLFF
>-|TRBJ1-2|-|TRBV20-1
TGCAGTGCCGCACGGAACTATGGCTACACCTTC
CSAARNYGYTF
>-|TRBJ1-2|-|TRBV24-1
TGTGCCACCAGTGATCCAGGGGTAGCTCCTTATGGCTACACCTTC
CATSDPGVAPYGYTF
>TRBD1|TRBJ2-2|-|TRBV28
TGTGCCAGCAGTTTGAGACAGGGTACCGGGGAGCTGTTTTTT
CASSLRQGTGELFF
>TRBD1|TRBJ1-6|-|TRBV9
TGTGCCAGCAGCGTAGGGCCAGGGGGCCTTGATAATTCACCCCTCCACTTT
CASSVGPGGLDNSPLHF
>-|TRBJ2-3|-|TRBV27
TGTGCCAGCAGTTTATCGGGCCTGGCAGATACGCAGTATTTT
CASSLSGLADTQYF
>TRBD1|TRBJ1-2|-|TRBV24-1
TGTGCCACCAGTGAGGCAGGGGGCAAGTATGGCTACACCTTC
CATSEAGGKYGYTF
>-|TRBJ1-1|-|TRBV7-8
TGTGCCAGCAGGAGATTAGGGGGATCCGCGAACACTGAAGCTTTCTTT
CASRRLGGSANTEAFF